This entry features one TCR beta chain sequence. This entry belongs to a study of T cell clonotyping in hematopoietic cell transplantation. Data came from immunoSEQ multiplex PCR; TCRdb stores just in-frame clones and leaves some out. Of 10,000 to 15,000 clones listed, more than 90% are singletons. Deletions cut 4 bases from V and 0 bases from J, with 12 bases between. Per germline, CDR1 SEHNR and CDR2 FQNEAQ (reference sequence). The CDR3 length is 15 residues. The sequence derives from a female patient in her 50s who had an allogeneic stem cell transplant from an unrelated donor, so the T cells may come from the graft donor. Some clones in this sample may be carry-over from other donors' samples. The input for sequencing was PBMCs, taken 100 days after allogeneic stem cell transplant. The rearrangement joins TRBV7-9 to TRBJ1-1; the D gene is possibly TRBD1 (6 bases). CDR3 in DNA: TGTGCCAGCAGCTCATGGACAGCGGTGAACACTGAAGCTTTCTTT. This encodes CASSSWTAVNTEAFF.